The 30 T cell receptor beta chains listed next were all sequenced from one sample in a study of OX40 agonist ivuxolimab in advanced cancers. TCRdb's table, derived via immunoSEQ multiplex PCR, lists solely in-frame clones and lacks some. This sample has fewer than 70,000 clones; over 85% occur once, and the top ten carry 1% to 1.2%. Here the sequenced sample was CD4+ or CD8+ T cells sorted from blood, taken in a trial of the OX40 agonist ivuxolimab. Receptors originate from an adult with an advanced solid tumor such as melanoma, head and neck, liver or kidney cancer.

This chain connects TRBV27 to TRBJ2-6; D is ambiguous. The CDR3 length is 17 residues. V was clipped by 3 bases and J by 3 bases, with 15 bases between them. Germline CDR1 and CDR2: MNHEY and SMNVEV (reference sequence). The DNA of the CDR3 is TGTGCCAGCAGTTTCAGGCAAGGCTTGGGTGGGGCCAACGTCCTGACTTTC. Encoded protein: CASSFRQGLGGANVLTF.

Comments on this clone: At one boundary the junction diverges from the germline segment, which might be a read error. The chain joins TRBV2 to TRBJ2-5; 14 bases are a match to TRBD2. The germline CDR1 and CDR2 sequences are SNHLY and FYNNEI. There are 14 residues in the CDR3. The CDR3 DNA is TGTGCCAGCAGTGCCCTGACTAGCGGGGGGGCGAGTAACTTC. Its translation: CASSALTSGGASNF.

The V and J genes are TRBV6-5 and TRBJ2-5, with 13 bases aligning to TRBD2. CDR1 and CDR2 from the germline V gene are MNHEY and SVGAGI. This CDR3 contains 14 residues. The trim removed 6 bases at V and 6 bases at J, leaving 4 bases unmatched. CDR3 in DNA: TGTGCCAGCAGCCCCGGGACTAGCGGGAAGACCCAGTACTTC. This gives the protein CASSPGTSGKTQYF.

The rearrangement joins TRBV5-6 to TRBJ1-1; no firm D call. Trimming removed 4 bases from V and 2 bases from J, with 3 bases in between. This CDR3 is built from 11 residues. Germline V CDR1 and CDR2: SGHDT, YYEEEE. DNA of the CDR3: TGTGCCAGCAGCCAAAACACTGAAGCTTTCTTT. This translates into CASSQNTEAFF.

CDR3 sequence: CASSVGQSQETQYF. For the CDR3, the DNA is TGCGCCAGCAGCGTAGGTCAAAGCCAAGAGACCCAGTACTTC. This chain connects TRBV5-1 to TRBJ2-5; no clear D. This CDR3 contains 14 residues. Germline CDR1 is SGHRS and CDR2 is YFSETQ. The V end lost 4 bases, the J end lost 1 base, and 11 bases lay between the germline ends.

This rearrangement joins TRBV6-1 to TRBJ1-6; D is unresolved. Trimming took off 3 bases at V and 7 bases at J, with 10 bases between the two ends. CDR1 MNHNS and CDR2 SASEGT come from the germline V gene. The CDR3 is made up of 14 amino acids. Here the CDR3 reads CASSDEVGNSPLHF. The CDR3, as DNA: TGTGCCAGCAGTGACGAGGTCGGAAATTCACCCCTCCACTTT.

This chain links TRBV6-5 with TRBJ1-1; D may be TRBD1 (5 bases). Germline assignment: CDR1 MNHEY and CDR2 SVGAGI. V lost 6 bases and J 4 bases, leaving 21 bases between the germline ends. This CDR3 spans 16 amino acids. As DNA, the CDR3 is TGTGCCAGCAGCTACGGGACGGCGAGAAGTGTCACTGAAGCTTTCTTT. The encoded protein is CASSYGTARSVTEAFF.

The V call is TRBV4-2, the J call TRBJ2-3; the D gene is possibly TRBD2 (5 bases). The CDR3 runs 16 residues. With 0 bases removed from V and 3 bases from J, the gap between germline ends came to 13 bases. Germline CDR1 is LGHNA and CDR2 is YNFKEQ. The CDR3 region is CASSQDWRGWTDTQYF. DNA of the CDR3: TGTGCCAGCAGCCAAGATTGGCGCGGGTGGACAGATACGCAGTATTTT.

The genes are TRBV15 and TRBJ1-2, with 11 bases aligning to TRBD1. The CDR3 is 14 amino acids. V gave up 4 bases and J gave up 8 bases; unmatched junction bases: 6. CDR1 and CDR2 (germline): LNHNV, YYDKDF (reference sequence). The CDR3 bases are TGTGCCACCAGCAAGGACAGGGGGCGTATGGGCTACACCTTC. This gives the protein CATSKDRGRMGYTF.

CDR3: CASSYGLAGDYEQYF. CDR3 DNA: TGTGCCAGCAGCTACGGACTAGCGGGGGACTACGAGCAGTACTTC. The rearrangement links TRBV11-2 to TRBJ2-7, with 13 bases that match TRBD2. Germline-derived CDR1 and CDR2 are SGHAT and FQNNGV. CDR3 size: 15 residues. Trimming at V came to 4 bases and at J to 3 bases, leaving 3 bases not matched to a gene.

This chain connects TRBV2 to TRBJ2-3, with 8 bases matching TRBD2. Trimming took 4 bases from V and 4 from J; bases not matched to a gene: 13. Germline assignment: CDR1 SNHLY and CDR2 FYNNEI. The CDR3 is 17 residues long. CDR3 amino acids: CASSALAGPTGADTQYF. In DNA form, the CDR3 reads TGTGCCAGCAGTGCGTTAGCGGGGCCTACCGGGGCAGATACGCAGTATTTT.

This chain connects TRBV4-2 to TRBJ2-7; D is perhaps TRBD2 (5 bases). Trimming took 0 bases from V and 7 from J, leaving 13 bases between them. Germline values: CDR1 LGHNA, CDR2 YNFKEQ. The CDR3 is 14 residues long. The CDR3 bases are TGTGCCAGCAGCCAAGATTCGGGGTTGGGGGAGCAGTACTTC. Amino acid sequence: CASSQDSGLGEQYF.

This clone was counted a few times. The chain uses TRBV6-1 and TRBJ2-7; D unresolved. The CDR3 runs 12 residues. The germline V and J ends were trimmed by 3 bases and 5 bases, with 8 bases remaining between them. The V gene's germline CDR1 is MNHNS and CDR2 SASEGT. The CDR3 DNA sequence: TGTGCCAGCAGTGAGAACATCGACGAGCAGTACTTC. This translates into CASSENIDEQYF.

The rearrangement joins TRBV4-1 to TRBJ2-3; the match to TRBD2 covers 13 bases. The CDR3 consists of 17 residues. Unmatched junction bases numbered 4, after V lost 0 bases and J lost 4 bases. Germline assignment: CDR1 MGHRA and CDR2 YSYEKL. In nucleotides, the CDR3 is TGCGCCAGCAGCCAAGAACTAGCGGGGGGGGCCCCAGATACGCAGTATTTT. Amino acid sequence: CASSQELAGGAPDTQYF.

This sequence joins TRBV6-1 and TRBJ2-7, with D possibly matching TRBD1 (5 bases). From germline, CDR1 is MNHNS and CDR2 SASEGT. V was trimmed by 6 bases and J by 5 bases, leaving 11 bases between them. CDR3 size: 12 residues. Here the CDR3 DNA reads TGTGCCAGCAGAGCCGACAGCCACGAGCAGTACTTC. Amino acid sequence: CASRADSHEQYF.

The chain links TRBV19 to TRBJ2-1; perhaps TRBD2 as D (5 bases). The ends were cut back, 3 bases at V and 0 bases at J, with 6 bases in the middle. Germline V gives CDR1 LNHDA, CDR2 SQIVND (reference sequence). This CDR3 is 14 amino acids long. CDR3 residues: CASSMAGSYNEQFF. CDR3 nucleotides: TGTGCCAGTAGTATGGCGGGCTCCTACAATGAGCAGTTCTTC.

DNA for the CDR3: TGTGCCATCTGGTTATATGGCTACACCTTC. This sequence encodes CAIWLYGYTF. The chain uses TRBV7-9 and TRBJ1-2; D is ambiguous. There are 10 residues in the CDR3. Trimming left V 10 bases short and J 5 bases short, with 8 bases between. Germline CDR1 SEHNR, CDR2 FQNEAQ (reference sequence).

This chain uses TRBV25-1 with TRBJ1-1, with a weak D call TRBD1 (5 bases). V was cut by 2 bases and J by 1 base, with 5 bases left in between. The CDR3 has 13 residues. CDR1 and CDR2 (germline): MGHDK, SYGVNS. This CDR3 reads CASSEQGNTEAFF. The CDR3, as DNA: TGTGCCAGCAGTGAACAGGGGAACACTGAAGCTTTCTTT.

The genes are TRBV10-3 and TRBJ1-2; D gene ambiguous. This CDR3 is built from 13 residues. Germline CDR1 is ENHRY and CDR2 is SYGVKD. V was cut by 7 bases and J by 4 bases, with 13 bases left in between. CDR3 protein: CAITKTPGYGYTF. DNA for the CDR3: TGTGCCATCACCAAGACGCCAGGCTATGGCTACACCTTC.

V and J are TRBV4-1 and TRBJ2-3; 12 nucleotides match TRBD1. Germline-derived CDR1 and CDR2 are MGHRA and YSYEKL. CDR3 length: 15 amino acids. The trim removed 4 bases at V and 4 bases at J, leaving 3 bases unmatched. CDR3 region: CASSRGQGAADTQYF. The CDR3 DNA follows: TGCGCCAGCAGCCGGGGACAGGGGGCCGCAGATACGCAGTATTTT.

The chain recombines TRBV19 with TRBJ2-1, with 8 bases fitting TRBD1. This CDR3 region has 14 residues. Trimming took 3 bases from V and 7 from J; bases not matched to a gene: 5. Looked up from germline, CDR1 is LNHDA and CDR2 is SQIVND (reference sequence). CDR3 bases: TGTGCCAGTAGTATCGACAGGGGAGAGAATGAGCAGTTCTTC. Its translation is CASSIDRGENEQFF.

The V call is TRBV12-5, the J call TRBJ2-2; D ambiguous. The ends were cut back, 0 bases at V and 0 bases at J, with 8 bases in the middle. CDR1 is LGHNT, CDR2 FRNRAP, per germline. The CDR3 is 16 residues long. CDR3 amino acids: CASGLVLRSNTGELFF. CDR3 sequence (DNA): TGTGCTAGTGGTTTGGTATTACGGTCGAACACCGGGGAGCTGTTTTTT. Full variable domain (rest looked up from reference TRBV12-5 and TRBJ2-2): DARVTQTPRHKVTEMGQEVTMRCQPILGHNTVFWYRQTMMQGLELLAYFRNRAPLDDSGMPKDRFSAEMPDATLATLKIQPSEPRDSAVYFCASGLVLRSNTGELFFGEGSRLTVL.

The chain uses TRBV6-1 and TRBJ2-2; unclear D gene. The CDR3 totals 12 residues. Trimming removed 5 bases at V and 5 bases at J, with 6 bases between. Per the germline V gene, CDR1 is MNHNS and CDR2 is SASEGT. CDR3 residues: CASSHPTGELFF. CDR3 sequence (DNA): TGTGCCAGCAGTCATCCTACCGGGGAGCTGTTTTTT.

The J gene is TRBJ2-2, the V gene TRBV6-1; D remains ambiguous. Trimming shortened V by 4 bases and J by 4 bases, and 7 bases separated the two germline ends. CDR1 is MNHNS and CDR2 is SASEGT in the germline V gene. The CDR3 has 13 residues. The CDR3 nucleotides read TGTGCCAGCAGTGGTGGCCCCACCGGGGAGCTGTTTTTT. It codes for CASSGGPTGELFF.

The rearrangement uses TRBV6-1 and TRBJ2-7; 10 bases are shared with TRBD2. The J segment lost 0 bases and the V segment lost 4 bases, leaving 6 bases of the junction unmatched. CDR1 and CDR2 (germline): MNHNS, SASEGT. CDR3 size: 16 residues. The CDR3 spells CASSARLAGSSYEQYF. CDR3 DNA: TGTGCCAGCAGTGCACGACTAGCGGGTTCCTCCTACGAGCAGTACTTC.

Regarding this clone: The junction departs from germline at one end; a sequencing error may be responsible. This sequence joins TRBV5-6 and TRBJ1-4, with 7 positions matching TRBD1. CDR3 size: 13 residues. Germline V gene lookup returns CDR1 SGHDT and CDR2 YYEEEE. The CDR3 reads CASSLERTGQVIF. The CDR3 nucleotides read TGTGCCAGCAGCTTGGAGCGGACAGGCCAAGTGATTTTT.

The V and J genes are TRBV6-5 and TRBJ1-1, with TRBD1 matching over 9 bases. CDR1 MNHEY and CDR2 SVGAGI come from the germline V gene. CDR3 length: 13 residues. Trimming cost V 5 bases and J 12 bases; bases outside gene matches: 10. The CDR3 DNA reads as TGTGCCAGCAGTCCCGGGACAGGGTTGTCGACTTTCTTT. The encoded protein is CASSPGTGLSTFF.

The J gene is TRBJ2-3, the V gene TRBV6-1; tentatively, D is TRBD2 (6 bases). The V and J ends lost 2 bases and 3 bases respectively, with 27 bases between them. The length of the CDR3 is 20 residues. The germline gives CDR1 MNHNS, CDR2 SASEGT. The CDR3 region is CASSEQEGRGAVIGTDTQYF. Written as DNA, the CDR3 is TGTGCCAGCAGTGAACAGGAGGGTAGGGGAGCTGTTATAGGGACAGATACGCAGTATTTT.

The chain is built from TRBV5-1 and TRBJ2-7, with D maybe TRBD1 (6 bases). Germline values: CDR1 SGHRS, CDR2 YFSETQ. V was clipped by 1 base and J by 6 bases, with 11 bases between them. This CDR3 has 13 amino acids. In nucleotides, the CDR3 is TGCGCCAGCAGCTTGTCCCCAGGGGCCGAGCAGTACTTC. It encodes CASSLSPGAEQYF.

This chain's CDR3 is CASSVPTGGYGYTF. The DNA for the CDR3 is TGTGCCAGCAGCGTGCCTACAGGGGGCTATGGCTACACCTTC. The V and J genes are TRBV5-6 and TRBJ1-2; 8 nucleotides match TRBD1. Germline CDR1 and CDR2: SGHDT and YYEEEE. This CDR3 spans 14 amino acids. Losses at the gene ends were 4 bases for V and 4 bases for J; bases not matched to a gene: 6.